This T cell receptor beta chain was documented in a study of T cell responses to AZD1222 COVID-19 vaccine. Study-level background: Recipients boosted at about 4 weeks or about 12 weeks are pooled.

The data were produced by immunoSEQ multiplex PCR, yet TCRdb's version contains in-frame clones alone and is incomplete. The sample shows about 170,000 clones, roughly 90% of them seen only once. Trimming took off 6 bases at V and 0 bases at J, with 8 bases between the two ends. CDR1 and CDR2 (germline): WSHSY, SAAADI. The CDR3 has 13 residues. Findings and limits, study-wide: Donors, mostly white British, included more females; clonal diversity was possibly underestimated.

This clone has just a few counts. Its antigen is not known. The material sequenced was peripheral blood, taken on day 0 of AZD1222 vaccination. The sequence came from an adult in good health. The rearrangement links TRBV10-2 to TRBJ1-1, with D hard to call. CDR3: CASRNNMNTEAFF. In DNA form, the CDR3 reads TGCGCCAGCAGAAATAATATGAACACTGAAGCTTTCTTT.